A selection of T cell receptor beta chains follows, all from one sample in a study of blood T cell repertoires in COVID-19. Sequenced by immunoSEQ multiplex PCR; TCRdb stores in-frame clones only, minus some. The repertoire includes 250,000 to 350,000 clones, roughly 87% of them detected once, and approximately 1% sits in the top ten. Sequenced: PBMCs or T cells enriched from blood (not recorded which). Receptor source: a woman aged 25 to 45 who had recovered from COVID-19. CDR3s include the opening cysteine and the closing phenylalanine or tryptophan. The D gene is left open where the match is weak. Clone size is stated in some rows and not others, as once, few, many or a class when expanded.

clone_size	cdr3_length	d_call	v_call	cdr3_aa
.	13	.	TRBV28	CASRASAYYGYTF
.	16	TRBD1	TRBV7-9	CASSLDGTGGYNEQFF
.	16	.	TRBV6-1	CASSEDRRVSNSPLHF
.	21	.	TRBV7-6	CASSLVLRGKAEKIGNTEAFF
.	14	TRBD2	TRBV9	CASSVVAGGGTQYF
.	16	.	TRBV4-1	CASSQDPGEGETTQYF
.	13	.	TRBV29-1	CSVQGRATDTQYF
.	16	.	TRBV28	CASSSSLYRGNYGYTF
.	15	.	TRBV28	CASSLLASAGTEAFF
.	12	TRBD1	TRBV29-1	CSVQDRGYGYTF
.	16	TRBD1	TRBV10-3	CAISINLDRDDYGYTF
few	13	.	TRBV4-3	CASSPKIEEGYTF
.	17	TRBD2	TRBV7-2	CASSLLGGGSSYNEQFF
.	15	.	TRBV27	CASSPRQVGHTEAFF
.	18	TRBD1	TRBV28	CASSPPDGQGANTGELFF
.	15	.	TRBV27	CASSLGGWGYNEQFF
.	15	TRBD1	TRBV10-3	CAISYTDRSSYEQYF
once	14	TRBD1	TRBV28	CASSLGQGYTEAFF
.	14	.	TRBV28	CASSPQGTNEKLFF
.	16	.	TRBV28	CATGSRVVVSGQPQHF
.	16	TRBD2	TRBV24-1	CATGSALAGGVDTQYF
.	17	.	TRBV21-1	CASSKGLKGQGSYEQYF
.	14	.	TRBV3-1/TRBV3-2	CASSQAGSTYEQYF
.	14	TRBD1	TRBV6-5	CASKLTGGTGELFF
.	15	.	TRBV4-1	CASSDITGYGTEAFF
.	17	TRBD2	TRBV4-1	CASSQDSSGRFTGELFF
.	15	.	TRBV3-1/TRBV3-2	CASSAPAGQNTEAFF
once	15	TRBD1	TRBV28	CASSPGTGITDTQYF
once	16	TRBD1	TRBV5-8	CASRQNLGQPQETQYF
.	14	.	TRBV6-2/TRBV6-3	CASSSPDYGDEQYF
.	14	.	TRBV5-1	CASSNTPGQETQYF
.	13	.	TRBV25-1	CASRSDSHYGYTF
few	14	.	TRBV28	CASSSTGMNTEAFF
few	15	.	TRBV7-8	CASSRTEFSYYEQYF
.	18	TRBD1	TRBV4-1	CASSQARGTGVTNEKLFF
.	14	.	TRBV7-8	CASSLRGGGEKLFF
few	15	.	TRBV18	CASSPNPGLERGYTF
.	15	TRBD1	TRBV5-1	CASSLSGGSNQPQHF
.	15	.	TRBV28	CASSFPRGGNYGYTF
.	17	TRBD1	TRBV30	CAWSTMSTGLNVRGYTF
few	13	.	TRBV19	CASSGALGPGYTF
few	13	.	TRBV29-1	CSVYRDERNTIYF
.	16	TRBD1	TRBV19	CASSRDRLYSGNTIYF
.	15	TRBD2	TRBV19	CASMGVAGLKETQYF
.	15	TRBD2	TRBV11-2	CASSPRVAGVYEQYF
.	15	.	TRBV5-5	CASSPTGRVNTEAFF
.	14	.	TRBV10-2	CASSDSGLPYEQYF
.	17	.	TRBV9	CASSPTWGGRGNSPLHF
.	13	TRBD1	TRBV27	CASSYRQGPEAFF
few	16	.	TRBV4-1	CASSQDGEGMNTEAFF
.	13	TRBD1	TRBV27	CASKDRVRTEAFF
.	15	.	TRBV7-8	CASSLGWPDGAGAFF
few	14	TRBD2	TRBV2	CASRPGGDTGELFF
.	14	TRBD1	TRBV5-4	CASSLAGGNEKLFF
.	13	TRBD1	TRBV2	CASTGQGIEGYTF